These 2 T cell receptor beta chains originate from one sample sequenced in a study of blood T cells in healthy people across ages. A second PCR, run for about 7 to 11 cycles, used a sample-barcoded 5' primer plus a J-beta primer mix. TCRdb called the 5' RACE reads again in MiXCR, with one record for every CDR3 protein. This sample yields around 1.5 million distinct CDR3 sequences, of which 42% are seen a single time; less than 8% belongs to the top ten. Sequencing used blood. These receptors came from a woman aged 18-30 years in good health.

This clonotype has only a few counts. The chain links TRBV7-9 to TRBJ2-1; the match to TRBD2 covers 11 bases. CDR1 is SEHNR and CDR2 is FQNEAQ in the germline V gene (reference sequence). The junction had 9 bases not matched to a gene; V was cut back by 5 bases and J by 3 bases. CDR3 length equals 17 residues. CDR3 loop: CASSPRDTSGGYNEQFF. DNA of the CDR3: TGTGCCAGCAGCCCGCGGGATACTAGCGGGGGCTACAATGAGCAGTTCTTC. Together with reference TRBV7-9 and TRBJ2-1, the CDR3 gives the full variable domain: DTGVSQNPRHKITKRGQNVTFRCDPISEHNRLYWYRQTLGQGPEFLTYFQNEAQLEKSRLLSDRFSAERPKGSFSTLEIQRTEQGDSAMYLCASSPRDTSGGYNEQFFGPGTRLTVL.

Note on this clonotype: The junction shows a germline mismatch at one end, possibly a read error. The V and J genes are TRBV6-5 and TRBJ2-5; 8 bases fit TRBD2. The CDR3 extends over 14 amino acids. CDR1 and CDR2 from the germline V gene are MNHEY and SVGAGI. Here the CDR3 reads CTSKDGRAGNEQYF. The CDR3 nucleotides read TGTACCAGCAAGGACGGGAGGGCCGGCAATGAGCAGTACTTC.